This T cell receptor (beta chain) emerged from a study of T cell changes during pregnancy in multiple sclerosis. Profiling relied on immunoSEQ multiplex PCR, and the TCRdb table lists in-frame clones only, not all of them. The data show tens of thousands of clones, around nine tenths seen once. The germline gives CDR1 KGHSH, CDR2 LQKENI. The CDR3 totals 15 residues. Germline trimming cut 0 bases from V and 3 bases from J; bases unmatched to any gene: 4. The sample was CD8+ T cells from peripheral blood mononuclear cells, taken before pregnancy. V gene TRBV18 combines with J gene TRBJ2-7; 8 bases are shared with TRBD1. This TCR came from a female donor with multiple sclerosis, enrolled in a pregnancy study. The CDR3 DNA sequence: TGTGCCAGCTCACCACCCGGACAGGGTAACTACGAGCAGTACTTC. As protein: CASSPPGQGNYEQYF.